A selection of T cell receptor beta chains follows, all from one sample in a study of T cell responses to AZD1222 COVID-19 vaccine. Sequencing used immunoSEQ multiplex PCR; TCRdb keeps in-frame clones, though not all of them. Of more than 60,000 clones listed, about 85% are singletons. The sequencing here drew on peripheral blood, taken on day 0 of AZD1222 vaccination. The receptors shown here come from an adult in good health. CDR3s include the opening cysteine and the closing phenylalanine or tryptophan. D genes are given only for firm matches. Not every row has a clone size; where given, it reads once, few, many or a size class.

cdr3_nt: TGTGCCAGCAGCGTTATAGGGGGCGATGAAGCTTTCTTT; cdr3_aa: CASSVIGGDEAFF; d_call: TRBD1; j_call: TRBJ1-1; v_call: TRBV9; clone_size: -
cdr3_nt: TGTGCCAGCAGAGTCGCGCATATAGAGGTCTACGAGCAGTACTTC; cdr3_aa: CASRVAHIEVYEQYF; d_call: -; j_call: TRBJ2-7; v_call: TRBV27; clone_size: -
cdr3_nt: TGTGCCAGCAAAGAGGACTCCGAAGAGACCCAGTACTTC; cdr3_aa: CASKEDSEETQYF; d_call: -; j_call: TRBJ2-5; v_call: TRBV2; clone_size: once
cdr3_nt: TGTGCCAGCAGCCAAAGGGTTCCGGCCGACCGGCAGGGGACCCAGTACTTC; cdr3_aa: CASSQRVPADRQGTQYF; d_call: -; j_call: TRBJ2-5; v_call: TRBV3-1/TRBV3-2; clone_size: few
cdr3_nt: TGTGCCAGCAGCTATGATACAGGGCTCCGCACTGAAGCTTTCTTT; cdr3_aa: CASSYDTGLRTEAFF; d_call: -; j_call: TRBJ1-1; v_call: TRBV7-9; clone_size: medium-sized
cdr3_nt: TGTGCCAGCACCAACCAGGGCCCCTACGAGCAGTACTTC; cdr3_aa: CASTNQGPYEQYF; d_call: -; j_call: TRBJ2-7; v_call: TRBV11-1; clone_size: -
cdr3_nt: TGTGCCAGCAGTTTCACAGGGAGCACTGAAGCTTTCTTT; cdr3_aa: CASSFTGSTEAFF; d_call: -; j_call: TRBJ1-1; v_call: TRBV12-3/TRBV12-4; clone_size: -
cdr3_nt: TGTGCCAGCAGGGGGGGGGCTGGGGCCAACGTCCTGACTTTC; cdr3_aa: CASRGGAGANVLTF; d_call: TRBD2; j_call: TRBJ2-6; v_call: TRBV6-6; clone_size: -
cdr3_nt: TGTGCCAGCAGCCAAGATCCGGGTAGGGCCAAAGCTAATGAAAAACTGTTTTTT; cdr3_aa: CASSQDPGRAKANEKLFF; d_call: -; j_call: TRBJ1-4; v_call: TRBV4-2; clone_size: -
cdr3_nt: TGTGCCAGCAGTGAGGACAGGACATATTCACCCCTCCACTTT; cdr3_aa: CASSEDRTYSPLHF; d_call: TRBD1; j_call: TRBJ1-6; v_call: TRBV2; clone_size: -
cdr3_nt: TGTGCCAGCGGAGGGGGGGTCCCGAACACTGAAGCTTTCTTT; cdr3_aa: CASGGGVPNTEAFF; d_call: -; j_call: TRBJ1-1; v_call: TRBV2; clone_size: -
cdr3_nt: TGTGCCAGCAGCTTGGCGTCTGGCAGGGTGACCGGGGAGCTGTTTTTT; cdr3_aa: CASSLASGRVTGELFF; d_call: -; j_call: TRBJ2-2; v_call: TRBV5-4; clone_size: few
cdr3_nt: TGTGCCAGCAGTAGGAATGAGCAGTTCTTC; cdr3_aa: CASSRNEQFF; d_call: -; j_call: TRBJ2-1; v_call: TRBV2; clone_size: -
cdr3_nt: TGTGCCAGCAGCTTAGGACGACAGGGAGGGGGAAACACCATATATTTT; cdr3_aa: CASSLGRQGGGNTIYF; d_call: TRBD1; j_call: TRBJ1-3; v_call: TRBV11-2; clone_size: -
cdr3_nt: TGCGCCAGCAGCATGGACATAGGGGACACTGAAGCTTTCTTT; cdr3_aa: CASSMDIGDTEAFF; d_call: -; j_call: TRBJ1-1; v_call: TRBV5-1; clone_size: -
cdr3_nt: TGTGCCAGCAGCCCTAGAGGGTCTAGCTCCTACGAGCAGTACTTC; cdr3_aa: CASSPRGSSSYEQYF; d_call: -; j_call: TRBJ2-7; v_call: TRBV3-1/TRBV3-2; clone_size: -
cdr3_nt: TGTGCCAGCAGCCTATTGGCTACCGGGACCCGGGAGCTGTTTTTT; cdr3_aa: CASSLLATGTRELFF; d_call: -; j_call: TRBJ2-2; v_call: TRBV7-2; clone_size: -
cdr3_nt: TGTGCCAGCAGCCCGGACAGGAGCTCCTACGAGCAGTACTTC; cdr3_aa: CASSPDRSSYEQYF; d_call: TRBD1; j_call: TRBJ2-7; v_call: TRBV7-9; clone_size: -
cdr3_nt: TGTGCCAGCAGCCCTGGCAGGGCGGGTGAAAAACTGTTTTTT; cdr3_aa: CASSPGRAGEKLFF; d_call: -; j_call: TRBJ1-4; v_call: TRBV7-8; clone_size: -
cdr3_nt: TGTGCCACCAGCAGCGGGGGCTCTGGGGCCAACGTCCTGACTTTC; cdr3_aa: CATSSGGSGANVLTF; d_call: -; j_call: TRBJ2-6; v_call: TRBV15; clone_size: -
cdr3_nt: TGCAGTGCTAGTCTGGCGGGGCAAGAGACCCAGTACTTC; cdr3_aa: CSASLAGQETQYF; d_call: -; j_call: TRBJ2-5; v_call: TRBV20-1; clone_size: -
cdr3_nt: TGTGCCAGCACCCTCGGACATCTTCGGGATACGCAGTATTTT; cdr3_aa: CASTLGHLRDTQYF; d_call: -; j_call: TRBJ2-3; v_call: TRBV7-2; clone_size: -
cdr3_nt: TGTGCCAGCAGGCCCCTCCACAGGGGGAATCAGCCCCAGCATTTT; cdr3_aa: CASRPLHRGNQPQHF; d_call: TRBD1; j_call: TRBJ1-5; v_call: TRBV28; clone_size: few
cdr3_nt: TGTGCCAGCAGCTTCCCACAGGGGTCGGACACCGGGGAGCTGTTTTTT; cdr3_aa: CASSFPQGSDTGELFF; d_call: TRBD1; j_call: TRBJ2-2; v_call: TRBV11-3; clone_size: -
cdr3_nt: TGTGCCAGCAGCGCCCCATATCAGGTGAAGTTCTTC; cdr3_aa: CASSAPYQVKFF; d_call: -; j_call: TRBJ2-1; v_call: TRBV9; clone_size: -
cdr3_nt: TGTGCCAGCAGTGATGGGTTTCTTGCCTACGAGCAGTACTTC; cdr3_aa: CASSDGFLAYEQYF; d_call: -; j_call: TRBJ2-7; v_call: TRBV2; clone_size: -
cdr3_nt: TGTGCCAGCAGCCAAGATCTGTCCCCGGGGTTCTCCTACGAGCAGTACTTC; cdr3_aa: CASSQDLSPGFSYEQYF; d_call: -; j_call: TRBJ2-7; v_call: TRBV14; clone_size: few
cdr3_nt: TGTGCCAGCAGCCAAGTCAGAGCAATCTCTGGAAACACCATATATTTT; cdr3_aa: CASSQVRAISGNTIYF; d_call: -; j_call: TRBJ1-3; v_call: TRBV3-1/TRBV3-2; clone_size: once
cdr3_nt: TGTGCCAGCAGCACCTGGCCCCCTCAACGGGGACTAGCGGAGGACGAGCAGTACTTC; cdr3_aa: CASSTWPPQRGLAEDEQYF; d_call: -; j_call: TRBJ2-7; v_call: TRBV21-1; clone_size: -
cdr3_nt: TGTGCCAGTAGTATGGGGGCCCTTGGAGGTAATCAGCCCCAGCATTTT; cdr3_aa: CASSMGALGGNQPQHF; d_call: -; j_call: TRBJ1-5; v_call: TRBV19; clone_size: -
cdr3_nt: TGTGCCAGCAGCCCTGGAGGGGGTAAGGGGCCTGAAGCTTTCTTT; cdr3_aa: CASSPGGGKGPEAFF; d_call: -; j_call: TRBJ1-1; v_call: TRBV3-1/TRBV3-2; clone_size: -
cdr3_nt: TGTGCCAGCAGCTTGAGGCCAGGGGAATCCTACGAGCAGTACTTC; cdr3_aa: CASSLRPGESYEQYF; d_call: -; j_call: TRBJ2-7; v_call: TRBV5-6; clone_size: -
cdr3_nt: TGTGCCAGCAGCCGGGCGGGACCATGGGGCACTGAAGCTTTCTTT; cdr3_aa: CASSRAGPWGTEAFF; d_call: -; j_call: TRBJ1-1; v_call: TRBV5-4; clone_size: once
cdr3_nt: TGTGCCAGTAGTATTATATCTTCACCCCTCCACTTT; cdr3_aa: CASSIISSPLHF; d_call: -; j_call: TRBJ1-6; v_call: TRBV19; clone_size: -
cdr3_nt: TGTGCTAGTGCCCCCCAGACAGGCATAAACACCATATATTTT; cdr3_aa: CASAPQTGINTIYF; d_call: -; j_call: TRBJ1-3; v_call: TRBV12-5; clone_size: -
cdr3_nt: TGTGCCAGCAGTTACACAGAGAATCAGCCCCAGCATTTT; cdr3_aa: CASSYTENQPQHF; d_call: -; j_call: TRBJ1-5; v_call: TRBV6-5; clone_size: -
cdr3_nt: TGTGCCAGCAGCTTAGCGTGGGAGACCCAGTACTTC; cdr3_aa: CASSLAWETQYF; d_call: -; j_call: TRBJ2-5; v_call: TRBV7-8; clone_size: -
cdr3_nt: TGTGCCAGCAGCGAGACAGTATCCCCAACCTTC; cdr3_aa: CASSETVSPTF; d_call: -; j_call: TRBJ1-2; v_call: TRBV9; clone_size: -
cdr3_nt: TGTGCCAGTAGTATAGATATTTACAGGGGGAGTCGAACTGAAGCTTTCTTT; cdr3_aa: CASSIDIYRGSRTEAFF; d_call: TRBD1; j_call: TRBJ1-1; v_call: TRBV19; clone_size: once
cdr3_nt: TGTGCCAGCAGCCAAAAGGCTAGCGGGATAAATGAGCAGTTCTTC; cdr3_aa: CASSQKASGINEQFF; d_call: TRBD2; j_call: TRBJ2-1; v_call: TRBV3-1/TRBV3-2; clone_size: -
cdr3_nt: TGCGCCAGCAGCTGGGCCCTCAATGAAAAACTGTTTTTT; cdr3_aa: CASSWALNEKLFF; d_call: -; j_call: TRBJ1-4; v_call: TRBV5-1; clone_size: -
cdr3_nt: TGTGCCAGCAGTGAAACACAGACGACTTTCTTT; cdr3_aa: CASSETQTTFF; d_call: -; j_call: TRBJ1-1; v_call: TRBV2; clone_size: -
cdr3_nt: TGTGCCAGTAGTATAGATGACAGGCCGGGACCCCAGCATTTT; cdr3_aa: CASSIDDRPGPQHF; d_call: -; j_call: TRBJ1-5; v_call: TRBV19; clone_size: once
cdr3_nt: TGCGCCAGCAGCCAAGAACTGGGGGCAATCTATGGCTACACCTTC; cdr3_aa: CASSQELGAIYGYTF; d_call: -; j_call: TRBJ1-2; v_call: TRBV4-1; clone_size: few
cdr3_nt: TGCAGTGCTAGTGACTCCGGGACTAGCGGATCGGGGACCCAGTACTTC; cdr3_aa: CSASDSGTSGSGTQYF; d_call: TRBD2; j_call: TRBJ2-5; v_call: TRBV20-1; clone_size: -
cdr3_nt: TGTGCCAGCAGCGTAAGGACTGGTGACATTCAGTACTTC; cdr3_aa: CASSVRTGDIQYF; d_call: -; j_call: TRBJ2-4; v_call: TRBV9; clone_size: few
cdr3_nt: TGTGCCAGTAAAAAACAGAGCTCTGGGGCCAACGTCCTGACTTTC; cdr3_aa: CASKKQSSGANVLTF; d_call: -; j_call: TRBJ2-6; v_call: TRBV19; clone_size: once
cdr3_nt: TGTGCCAGTAGTATAGGAGTACAGGGGTGGAATTCACCCCTCCACTTT; cdr3_aa: CASSIGVQGWNSPLHF; d_call: TRBD1; j_call: TRBJ1-6; v_call: TRBV19; clone_size: -
cdr3_nt: TGTGCCAGTAGTATACACGGGACAGGGGGCGCGGATAACTATGGCTACACCTTC; cdr3_aa: CASSIHGTGGADNYGYTF; d_call: TRBD1; j_call: TRBJ1-2; v_call: TRBV19; clone_size: -
cdr3_nt: TGTGCCAGCAGGCAGGGGCAGCGGAAGACCCAGTACTTC; cdr3_aa: CASRQGQRKTQYF; d_call: -; j_call: TRBJ2-5; v_call: TRBV6-5; clone_size: -
cdr3_nt: TGTGCCAGCAGCTTATCAGGGGGCATCTACAATGAGCAGTTCTTC; cdr3_aa: CASSLSGGIYNEQFF; d_call: TRBD1; j_call: TRBJ2-1; v_call: TRBV7-2; clone_size: -
cdr3_nt: TGTGCCAGCCGGACGACAGGGAACACTGAAGCTTTCTTT; cdr3_aa: CASRTTGNTEAFF; d_call: -; j_call: TRBJ1-1; v_call: TRBV27; clone_size: once
cdr3_nt: TGCGCCAGCAGCTTCCAGGACACTGAAGCTTTCTTT; cdr3_aa: CASSFQDTEAFF; d_call: -; j_call: TRBJ1-1; v_call: TRBV5-1; clone_size: -
cdr3_nt: TGTGCCAGCAGCCAAGATGGCGTGAGCACAGATACGCAGTATTTT; cdr3_aa: CASSQDGVSTDTQYF; d_call: -; j_call: TRBJ2-3; v_call: TRBV3-1/TRBV3-2; clone_size: -
cdr3_nt: TGCGCCAGCAGTCTGGCCCCGCACAGCTCCTACGAGCAGTACTTC; cdr3_aa: CASSLAPHSSYEQYF; d_call: -; j_call: TRBJ2-7; v_call: TRBV5-1; clone_size: -